These T cell receptor beta chains were read from a single sample in a study of blood T cell repertoires in COVID-19. This table comes from immunoSEQ multiplex PCR, and its TCRdb copy is limited to in-frame clones, with some not included. The data hold about 400,000 clones, with around nine tenths observed a single time. The sample comprised PBMCs or T cells enriched from blood (not recorded which). These receptors all come from a woman aged 45-65 years who had recovered from COVID-19. Both conserved end residues are part of each CDR3. Each record gives: clone size, V gene, J gene, D gene, CDR3 DNA, CDR3 protein. A D gene is named only where the DNA matches it firmly. Rows may omit the clone size; those that give it use once, few, many or a size class.

abundance: NA
v_gene: TRBV19
j_gene: TRBJ1-5
d_gene: NA
CDR3nt: TGTGCCAGTACCTATAGCTTGGACAGTCAGCCCCAGCATTTT
CDR3aa: CASTYSLDSQPQHF

abundance: NA
v_gene: TRBV5-1
j_gene: TRBJ1-2
d_gene: NA
CDR3nt: TGCGCCAGCAGCCATAAACAGGGTCGTGAGGGGTATGGCTACACCTTC
CDR3aa: CASSHKQGREGYGYTF

abundance: NA
v_gene: TRBV27
j_gene: TRBJ1-2
d_gene: NA
CDR3nt: TGTGCCAGCAGTTCTCAGGCAGGGTATGGCTACACCTTC
CDR3aa: CASSSQAGYGYTF

abundance: NA
v_gene: TRBV15
j_gene: TRBJ2-7
d_gene: NA
CDR3nt: TGTGCCACCGGGGCCACCCGGGACAAGCCCTACGAGCAGTACTTC
CDR3aa: CATGATRDKPYEQYF

abundance: NA
v_gene: TRBV5-1
j_gene: TRBJ2-6
d_gene: TRBD1
CDR3nt: TGCGCCAGCAGCTCGAACCCGGGACAGTATTACTCTGGGGCCAACGTCCTGACTTTC
CDR3aa: CASSSNPGQYYSGANVLTF

abundance: once
v_gene: TRBV19
j_gene: TRBJ1-6
d_gene: TRBD1
CDR3nt: TGTGCCAGTAGGGCAGGGGACAGGGATTCACCCCTCCACTTT
CDR3aa: CASRAGDRDSPLHF

abundance: NA
v_gene: TRBV3-1/TRBV3-2
j_gene: TRBJ1-2
d_gene: NA
CDR3nt: TGTGCCAGCAGCCAAGACAGTTATGGCTACACCTTC
CDR3aa: CASSQDSYGYTF

abundance: NA
v_gene: TRBV29-1
j_gene: TRBJ1-1
d_gene: NA
CDR3nt: TGCAGCGTGGCCGGCGGGGACCCGAACACTGAAGCTTTCTTT
CDR3aa: CSVAGGDPNTEAFF

abundance: NA
v_gene: TRBV6-1
j_gene: TRBJ1-6
d_gene: NA
CDR3nt: TGTGCCAGCAGTGAAGGATATTTTTTAGCAGGGGTTTCACCCCTCCACTTT
CDR3aa: CASSEGYFLAGVSPLHF

abundance: NA
v_gene: TRBV4-3
j_gene: TRBJ2-1
d_gene: NA
CDR3nt: TGCGCCAGCAGCCAAGATATAGGAGATAATGAGCAGTTCTTC
CDR3aa: CASSQDIGDNEQFF

abundance: few
v_gene: TRBV4-2
j_gene: TRBJ1-4
d_gene: TRBD1
CDR3nt: TGTGCCAGCAGCCAAGATGAAGGACAGGGGGCTGAAAAACTGTTTTTT
CDR3aa: CASSQDEGQGAEKLFF

abundance: NA
v_gene: TRBV5-1
j_gene: TRBJ2-2
d_gene: TRBD2
CDR3nt: TGCGCCAGCAGCTCAGAAGGACTAGGGATTTACACCGGGGAGCTGTTTTTT
CDR3aa: CASSSEGLGIYTGELFF

abundance: NA
v_gene: TRBV2
j_gene: TRBJ2-1
d_gene: NA
CDR3nt: TGTGCCAGCAGTGTCACTAACGCCCTAAGTGAGCAGTTCTTC
CDR3aa: CASSVTNALSEQFF

abundance: once
v_gene: TRBV30
j_gene: TRBJ1-1
d_gene: NA
CDR3nt: TGTGCCTGGAGCCCAGGGTGGTCTGAAGCTTTCTTT
CDR3aa: CAWSPGWSEAFF

abundance: once
v_gene: TRBV5-1
j_gene: TRBJ1-4
d_gene: NA
CDR3nt: TGCGCCAGCAGCTCGATGAGCGCACTAAATGAAAAACTGTTTTTT
CDR3aa: CASSSMSALNEKLFF

abundance: few
v_gene: TRBV5-1
j_gene: TRBJ1-1
d_gene: TRBD1
CDR3nt: TGCGCCAGCAGCGTCGAAGGACAGGGGAACACTGAAGCTTTCTTT
CDR3aa: CASSVEGQGNTEAFF

abundance: once
v_gene: TRBV5-1
j_gene: TRBJ1-3
d_gene: NA
CDR3nt: TGCGCCAGCAGCTTGACCAGGATGGCTGGAAACACCATATATTTT
CDR3aa: CASSLTRMAGNTIYF

abundance: NA
v_gene: TRBV2
j_gene: TRBJ1-2
d_gene: NA
CDR3nt: TGTGCCAGAGCACACCCTTTAGGACAGTATGGCTACACCTTC
CDR3aa: CARAHPLGQYGYTF

abundance: NA
v_gene: TRBV30
j_gene: TRBJ1-4
d_gene: NA
CDR3nt: TGTGCCTGGAGTGCCTTTTCCGGGGTTGGCGAAAAACTGTTTTTT
CDR3aa: CAWSAFSGVGEKLFF

abundance: NA
v_gene: TRBV9
j_gene: TRBJ1-3
d_gene: TRBD1
CDR3nt: TGTGCCAGCAGCGCCTATGGGGGGACAGGGCGGGGAAACACCATATATTTT
CDR3aa: CASSAYGGTGRGNTIYF

abundance: NA
v_gene: TRBV6-2/TRBV6-3
j_gene: TRBJ2-1
d_gene: TRBD2
CDR3nt: TGTGCCAGCAGTTACTCGATAGCGGGGTTTGAGCAGTTCTTC
CDR3aa: CASSYSIAGFEQFF

abundance: NA
v_gene: TRBV5-6
j_gene: TRBJ1-6
d_gene: NA
CDR3nt: TGTGCCAGCAGCTTGGTTCGAGGGAATAAGGGTTCACCCCTCCACTTT
CDR3aa: CASSLVRGNKGSPLHF

abundance: NA
v_gene: TRBV18
j_gene: TRBJ1-2
d_gene: TRBD1
CDR3nt: TGTGCCAGCTCAACAAGCGACAGGGGGAGAAACTATGGCTACACCTTC
CDR3aa: CASSTSDRGRNYGYTF

abundance: NA
v_gene: TRBV19
j_gene: TRBJ2-3
d_gene: TRBD2
CDR3nt: TGTGCCAGTAGTTTAGCGGGGGGGTATAAGGATACGCAGTATTTT
CDR3aa: CASSLAGGYKDTQYF

abundance: NA
v_gene: TRBV5-4
j_gene: TRBJ1-1
d_gene: NA
CDR3nt: TGTGCCAGCAGCTTGGGTAAGAACACTGAAGCTTTCTTT
CDR3aa: CASSLGKNTEAFF

abundance: NA
v_gene: TRBV19
j_gene: TRBJ1-2
d_gene: TRBD1
CDR3nt: TGTGCCAGCCGACCGGGACAGGGATTATTCGCGGGCTACACCTTC
CDR3aa: CASRPGQGLFAGYTF

abundance: NA
v_gene: TRBV12-3/TRBV12-4
j_gene: TRBJ1-2
d_gene: NA
CDR3nt: TGTGCCAGCAGTTTTCAAAACTATGGCTACACCTTC
CDR3aa: CASSFQNYGYTF

abundance: NA
v_gene: TRBV7-2
j_gene: TRBJ1-2
d_gene: NA
CDR3nt: TGTGCCAGCAGCTCCACCGGGGGGTATGGCTACACCTTC
CDR3aa: CASSSTGGYGYTF

abundance: NA
v_gene: TRBV7-9
j_gene: TRBJ1-2
d_gene: NA
CDR3nt: TGTGCCAGCAGCTTCTCTCGACAGCAACATAACTATGGCTACACCTTC
CDR3aa: CASSFSRQQHNYGYTF

abundance: NA
v_gene: TRBV7-3
j_gene: TRBJ2-1
d_gene: NA
CDR3nt: TGTGCCAGCTCCAAACGGGGGTATGAGCAGTTCTTC
CDR3aa: CASSKRGYEQFF

abundance: NA
v_gene: TRBV7-2
j_gene: TRBJ2-3
d_gene: TRBD2
CDR3nt: TGTGCCAGCAGCTATCAAAGCGGGGGGCTTACCTCCACAGATACGCAGTATTTT
CDR3aa: CASSYQSGGLTSTDTQYF

abundance: NA
v_gene: TRBV19
j_gene: TRBJ2-5
d_gene: NA
CDR3nt: TGTGCCAGTAGTATGGGGCACCAAGAGACCCAGTACTTC
CDR3aa: CASSMGHQETQYF

abundance: NA
v_gene: TRBV3-1/TRBV3-2
j_gene: TRBJ1-1
d_gene: NA
CDR3nt: TGTGCCAGCATCCTAAGTACCGGTGGGGGCCGAGGGAACACTGAAGCTTTCTTT
CDR3aa: CASILSTGGGRGNTEAFF

abundance: NA
v_gene: TRBV18
j_gene: TRBJ2-1
d_gene: NA
CDR3nt: TGTGCCAGCTCACCACTGGAGGGACAGAACAATGAGCAGTTCTTC
CDR3aa: CASSPLEGQNNEQFF

abundance: NA
v_gene: TRBV7-9
j_gene: TRBJ2-1
d_gene: NA
CDR3nt: TGTGCCAGCAGCTTATTCTCTGTCAATGAGCAGTTCTTC
CDR3aa: CASSLFSVNEQFF

abundance: NA
v_gene: TRBV7-3
j_gene: TRBJ1-2
d_gene: NA
CDR3nt: TGTGCCAGCAGCCCCCTTTTCGGGTATGGCTACACCTTC
CDR3aa: CASSPLFGYGYTF

abundance: NA
v_gene: TRBV18
j_gene: TRBJ1-4
d_gene: TRBD1
CDR3nt: TGTGCCAGCTCACCAACAGGGGATCATGAAAAACTGTTTTTT
CDR3aa: CASSPTGDHEKLFF

abundance: NA
v_gene: TRBV6-5
j_gene: TRBJ2-5
d_gene: TRBD1
CDR3nt: TGTGCCAGCAGTCCACCGGGACAGGGACAAGAGACCCAGTACTTC
CDR3aa: CASSPPGQGQETQYF

abundance: NA
v_gene: TRBV7-9
j_gene: TRBJ2-5
d_gene: TRBD1
CDR3nt: TGTGCCAGCAGCTCCACCGGGACAGGGGTCTTCCAAGAGACCCAGTACTTC
CDR3aa: CASSSTGTGVFQETQYF

abundance: NA
v_gene: TRBV5-6
j_gene: TRBJ2-7
d_gene: TRBD2
CDR3nt: TGTGCCAGCAGCCGAGAACTAGCGGGGGGACCGGGGGAGCAGTACTTC
CDR3aa: CASSRELAGGPGEQYF

abundance: NA
v_gene: TRBV30
j_gene: TRBJ1-5
d_gene: NA
CDR3nt: TGTGCCTGGAGTGTAACAAGTTCGGCAGGGGATCAGCCCCAGCATTTT
CDR3aa: CAWSVTSSAGDQPQHF

abundance: NA
v_gene: TRBV2
j_gene: TRBJ1-1
d_gene: TRBD1
CDR3nt: TGTGCCAGCAGCACAGGGGGGATAACTGAAGCTTTCTTT
CDR3aa: CASSTGGITEAFF

abundance: NA
v_gene: TRBV7-9
j_gene: TRBJ1-1
d_gene: NA
CDR3nt: TGTGCCACCCGAGATCCTTACCTTACTGAAGCTTTCTTT
CDR3aa: CATRDPYLTEAFF

abundance: NA
v_gene: TRBV6-6
j_gene: TRBJ2-1
d_gene: NA
CDR3nt: TGTGCCAGCAGTTACGAGTCCCGGGGACTGCGGCAGTTCTTC
CDR3aa: CASSYESRGLRQFF

abundance: once
v_gene: TRBV30
j_gene: TRBJ1-5
d_gene: NA
CDR3nt: TGTGCCTGGAGGCTGCCGGGGTTTGATCAGCCCCAGCATTTT
CDR3aa: CAWRLPGFDQPQHF

abundance: NA
v_gene: TRBV7-3
j_gene: TRBJ1-2
d_gene: TRBD1
CDR3nt: TGTGCCAGCAGAAGCTCAGGGGGCGCAGGTGGCTACACCTTC
CDR3aa: CASRSSGGAGGYTF

abundance: few
v_gene: TRBV3-1/TRBV3-2
j_gene: TRBJ1-2
d_gene: TRBD1
CDR3nt: TGTGCCAGCAGCCACCCGACAGGGTATGGCTACACCTTC
CDR3aa: CASSHPTGYGYTF

abundance: NA
v_gene: TRBV2
j_gene: TRBJ1-5
d_gene: TRBD1
CDR3nt: TGTGCCAGCAGCTACGGACAGGTGGGAAACCAGCCCCAGCATTTT
CDR3aa: CASSYGQVGNQPQHF

abundance: NA
v_gene: TRBV7-8
j_gene: TRBJ1-2
d_gene: TRBD1
CDR3nt: TGTGCCAGCAGCTTAAGGGGAGGACAGGGGGCGAGAGGCTACACCTTC
CDR3aa: CASSLRGGQGARGYTF

abundance: NA
v_gene: TRBV30
j_gene: TRBJ2-1
d_gene: NA
CDR3nt: TGTGCCTGGAGTGTAACAGATGAGCAGTTCTTC
CDR3aa: CAWSVTDEQFF

abundance: NA
v_gene: TRBV7-9
j_gene: TRBJ1-6
d_gene: NA
CDR3nt: TGTGCCAGCAGCTTAGGAGGGAAACCTAATTCACCCCTCCACTTT
CDR3aa: CASSLGGKPNSPLHF

abundance: NA
v_gene: TRBV18
j_gene: TRBJ1-2
d_gene: TRBD1
CDR3nt: TGTGCCAGCTCCCCCGACAGGGGACATGGCTACACCTTC
CDR3aa: CASSPDRGHGYTF

abundance: once
v_gene: TRBV5-1
j_gene: TRBJ2-1
d_gene: TRBD1
CDR3nt: TGCGCCAGCAGCTCGACAGGGGACTACAATGAGCAGTTCTTC
CDR3aa: CASSSTGDYNEQFF

abundance: NA
v_gene: TRBV7-8
j_gene: TRBJ2-1
d_gene: NA
CDR3nt: TGTGCCAGCAGCCGCCCGGGGGAGCAGTTCTTC
CDR3aa: CASSRPGEQFF

abundance: NA
v_gene: TRBV3-1/TRBV3-2
j_gene: TRBJ1-2
d_gene: NA
CDR3nt: TGTGCCAGCAGTCGAGCGTATGGCTACACCTTC
CDR3aa: CASSRAYGYTF

abundance: NA
v_gene: TRBV7-9
j_gene: TRBJ2-7
d_gene: TRBD1
CDR3nt: TGTGCCAGCAGCTTCGCACAGGGGGGTTCCTACGAGCAGTACTTC
CDR3aa: CASSFAQGGSYEQYF